The T cell receptor beta chain described here comes from a study of cytomegalovirus exposure and HLA in healthy donors. A multiplex PCR was run with 60 Vbeta primers and 13 Jbeta primers. TCRdb's copy holds only in-frame clones and misses some; the assay was immunoSEQ multiplex PCR. The sample has under 250,000 clones, approximately 82% seen once. Only a few counts were recorded for this clone. Its specificity is not known. Findings and limits, study-wide: Reportedly, diagnosis of cytomegalovirus status by the classifier showed high specificity and sensitivity.

This CDR3 spans 14 amino acids. The V and J ends lost 2 bases and 1 base respectively, with 9 bases between them. CDR1 is MNHNS and CDR2 is SASEGT in the germline V gene. V is TRBV6-1 and J is TRBJ2-7, with D possibly matching TRBD2 (5 bases). The source material was PBMCs. This TCR derives from a woman aged 45-60 years in good health and CMV-seropositive. The CDR3 sequence: CASSEMSGSYEQYF. The CDR3 nucleotides are TGTGCCAGCAGTGAAATGAGCGGATCCTACGAGCAGTACTTC.